Following are 9 T cell receptor beta chains from one sample sequenced in a study of OX40 agonist ivuxolimab in advanced cancers. The protocol was immunoSEQ multiplex PCR, while the TCRdb copy is restricted to in-frame clones and leaves out a portion. The repertoire holds tens of thousands of clones, with 75% to 85% as singletons. Sequencing was performed on CD4+ or CD8+ T cells sorted from blood, taken in a trial of the OX40 agonist ivuxolimab. The source of these receptors is an adult with an advanced solid tumor such as melanoma, head and neck, liver or kidney cancer.

This clone was counted only a few times. This specimen includes other DNA sequences encoding the same CDR3. V usage is TRBV9 and J usage is TRBJ1-1; the D is unclear. The CDR3 is 13 residues long. Germline V gene sequence: CDR1 SGDLS, CDR2 YYNGEE. Deletions cut 0 bases from V and 1 base from J, with 4 bases between. The CDR3: CASSVVRNTEAFF. As DNA, the CDR3 is TGTGCCAGCAGCGTAGTCAGGAACACTGAAGCTTTCTTT.

J is TRBJ1-3 and V is TRBV30; D is uncertain. The length of the CDR3 is 12 residues. V lost 5 bases, J lost 3 bases, and 8 bases lay in between. Germline CDR1 and CDR2: GTSNPN and SVGIG (reference sequence). The CDR3, as DNA: TGTGCCTGGTGGCCGATTGGAAACACCATATATTTT. Translating gives CAWWPIGNTIYF.

The rearrangement joins TRBV5-6 to TRBJ2-1; no definite D call. CDR1 SGHDT and CDR2 YYEEEE come from the germline V gene. The V and J ends lost 0 bases and 1 base respectively, with 17 bases between them. The CDR3 spans 18 residues. The CDR3 nucleotides read TGTGCCAGCAGCTTGGATTTCTTGCGAGACACGTCCTACAATGAGCAGTTCTTC. It specifies CASSLDFLRDTSYNEQFF. The entire variable domain, with the rest obtained from reference TRBV5-6 and TRBJ2-1, is as follows: DAGVTQSPTHLIKTRGQQVTLRCSPKSGHDTVSWYQQALGQGPQFIFQYYEEEERQRGNFPDRFSGHQFPNYSSELNVNALLLGDSALYLCASSLDFLRDTSYNEQFFGPGTRLTVL.

This clone has only a few counts. V usage is TRBV5-4 and J usage is TRBJ2-7, with TRBD1 matching 7 bases. Germline assignment: CDR1 SGHNT and CDR2 YYREEE (reference sequence). The CDR3 length is 13 residues. Losses at the gene ends were 3 bases for V and 5 bases for J; bases not matched to a gene: 5. The CDR3 protein is CASSSTTGDEQYF. The CDR3 DNA reads as TGTGCCAGCAGCTCTACAACAGGGGACGAGCAGTACTTC.

V usage is TRBV19 and J usage is TRBJ2-7; TRBD1 aligns across 7 bases. The ends lost 3 bases at V and 3 bases at J; junction bases unmatched: 8. Per the germline V gene, CDR1 is LNHDA and CDR2 is SQIVND (reference sequence). There are 15 residues in the CDR3. CDR3 DNA: TGTGCCAGTAGTATGCAGGGGGAAGGCATCTACGAGCAGTACTTC. Amino acids: CASSMQGEGIYEQYF.

This clone was seen just once. The chain joins TRBV2 to TRBJ1-1; D not certain. Germline V gives CDR1 SNHLY, CDR2 FYNNEI. V was clipped by 2 bases and J by 6 bases, with 7 bases between them. This CDR3 spans 12 amino acids. In DNA form, the CDR3 reads TGTGCCAGCAGTGAATCTGAGGCTGAAGCTTTCTTT. Residues: CASSESEAEAFF.

V is TRBV11-2 and J is TRBJ2-7; 8 bases fit TRBD2. Trimming took 3 bases from V and 5 from J; bases not matched to a gene: 9. The germline V gene has CDR1 SGHAT and CDR2 FQNNGV. CDR3 length: 15 amino acids. CDR3 residues: CASSFSGSIGDEQYF. The CDR3 coding sequence is TGTGCCAGCAGCTTCAGCGGGAGTATTGGAGACGAGCAGTACTTC.

The rearrangement uses TRBV6-1 and TRBJ2-4, with D perhaps matching TRBD2 (5 bases). The V end lost 3 bases, the J end lost 5 bases, and 11 bases lay between the germline ends. CDR1 is MNHNS, CDR2 SASEGT, per germline. The CDR3 has 14 amino acids. CDR3 in amino acids: CASSDLGGENIQYF. The DNA for the CDR3 is TGTGCCAGCAGTGACCTAGGAGGAGAAAACATTCAGTACTTC.

The chain carries TRBV5-5 and TRBJ1-1; TRBD1 matches at 8 bases. There are 12 residues in the CDR3. Trimming at V came to 3 bases and at J to 5 bases, leaving 0 bases not matched to a gene. Germline V CDR1 and CDR2: SGHKS, YYEKEE (reference sequence). The CDR3 loop reads CASSWTGTEAFF. The CDR3 region has the DNA TGTGCCAGCAGCTGGACAGGGACTGAAGCTTTCTTT.